A single sample gave rise to the 9 T cell receptor beta chains below, sequenced in a study of blood T cell repertoires in COVID-19. Assay used: immunoSEQ multiplex PCR; TCRdb lists only in-frame clones, some missing. The table records 150,000 to 200,000 clones, over 80% of them present only once. Sequencing input: peripheral blood. The receptors originated from a man aged 25 to 40 with COVID-19, enrolled during active disease.

V is TRBV7-3 and J is TRBJ1-1; no clear D gene. Trimming took 0 bases from V and 2 from J, leaving 4 bases between them. The CDR3 is 13 residues long. In germline, CDR1 is SGHTA, CDR2 FQGTGA. CDR3: CASSLTANTEAFF. Here the CDR3 DNA reads TGTGCCAGCAGCTTAACAGCCAACACTGAAGCTTTCTTT.

The chain couples TRBV7-3 to TRBJ2-1, with 7 bases matching TRBD2. There are 15 residues in the CDR3. Germline lookup yields CDR1 SGHTA and CDR2 FQGTGA. The trim removed 2 bases at V and 6 bases at J, leaving 7 bases unmatched. This chain's CDR3 is CASSLVGPSGNEQFF. The DNA for the CDR3 is TGTGCCAGCAGCTTAGTAGGGCCTAGCGGCAATGAGCAGTTCTTC.

The chain couples TRBV6-6 to TRBJ2-1; D possibly corresponds to TRBD1 (6 bases). Germline V gene data show CDR1 as MNHNY and CDR2 as SVGAGI (reference sequence). The CDR3 length is 15 residues. Deletions cut 1 base from V and 0 bases from J, with 7 bases between. The CDR3 reads CASSYLDSSYNEQFF. The CDR3 coding sequence is TGTGCCAGCAGTTACTTGGACAGCTCCTACAATGAGCAGTTCTTC.

This clone was counted once. The chain recombines TRBV5-1 with TRBJ2-5, with a possible D match to TRBD2 (7 bases). This CDR3 has 16 residues. The V end lost 3 bases, the J end lost 7 bases, and 22 bases lay between the germline ends. CDR1 is SGHRS and CDR2 is YFSETQ in the germline V gene. The DNA of the CDR3 is TGCGCCAGCAGCTCCGGCGGCGGGGGCCCAGGGTCGACCCAGTACTTC. It translates to CASSSGGGGPGSTQYF.

CDR3 loop: CASNPTGSYGYTF. The DNA of the CDR3 is TGTGCCAGTAACCCGACAGGCTCATACGGCTACACCTTC. J is TRBJ1-2 and V is TRBV19; perhaps TRBD1 as D (6 bases). This CDR3 comprises 13 residues. Trimming pared 7 bases from V and 8 bases from J, leaving 17 bases between. Germline V gene lookup returns CDR1 LNHDA and CDR2 SQIVND (reference sequence).

This rearrangement joins TRBV12-5 to TRBJ1-2; D remains ambiguous. The V gene's germline CDR1 is LGHNT and CDR2 FRNRAP. The CDR3 totals 12 residues. Trimming took off 2 bases at V and 3 bases at J, with 4 bases between the two ends. CDR3 DNA sequence: TGTGCTAGTGGTTTGACAGACTATGGCTACACCTTC. Translating gives CASGLTDYGYTF.

The V gene is TRBV3-1 (or the pseudogene TRBV3-2), the J gene TRBJ2-7; 8 nucleotides line up with TRBD1. CDR1 and CDR2 from the germline V gene are LGHDT and YNNKEL (reference sequence). V dropped 4 bases and J dropped 3; count of bases not matched to a gene: 5. The CDR3 is 14 residues long. As DNA, the CDR3 is TGTGCCAGCAGCCCTGACAGGGGAATCTACGAGCAGTACTTC. The encoded protein is CASSPDRGIYEQYF.

About this clone: Additional DNA sequences in this sample encode the identical CDR3. The chain is built from TRBV19 and TRBJ2-1, with a possible D match to TRBD1 (5 bases). The V end was cut by 3 bases, the J end by 3 bases, with 6 bases between. This CDR3 has 13 amino acids. Germline lookup yields CDR1 LNHDA and CDR2 SQIVND (reference sequence). CDR3 DNA sequence: TGTGCCAGTAGTATTGACAGCTACAATGAGCAGTTCTTC. It translates to CASSIDSYNEQFF.

The chain links TRBV5-4 to TRBJ2-7; 8 bases map to TRBD1. The CDR3 runs 13 residues. Germline loops: CDR1 SGHNT, CDR2 YYREEE (reference sequence). V lost 4 bases to trimming and J lost 5 bases; unmatched junction nucleotides: 5. Here the CDR3 DNA reads TGTGCCAGCAGCGCGGGACAGGTGGACGAGCAGTACTTC. Amino acids: CASSAGQVDEQYF.